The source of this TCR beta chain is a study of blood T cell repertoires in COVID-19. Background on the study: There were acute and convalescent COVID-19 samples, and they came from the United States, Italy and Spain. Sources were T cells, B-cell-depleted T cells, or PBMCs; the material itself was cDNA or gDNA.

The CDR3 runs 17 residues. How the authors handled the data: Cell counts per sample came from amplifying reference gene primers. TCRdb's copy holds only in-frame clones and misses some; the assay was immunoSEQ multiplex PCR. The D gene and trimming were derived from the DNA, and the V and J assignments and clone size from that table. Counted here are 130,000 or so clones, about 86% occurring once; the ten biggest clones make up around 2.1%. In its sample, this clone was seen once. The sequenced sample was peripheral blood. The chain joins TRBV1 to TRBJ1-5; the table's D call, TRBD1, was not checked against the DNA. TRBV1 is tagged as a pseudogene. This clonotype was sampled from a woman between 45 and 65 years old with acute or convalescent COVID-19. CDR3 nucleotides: TGCACCAGCAGCCAGATTGACAGCCAGGTCTCCAATCAGCCCCAGCATTTT. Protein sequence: CTSSQIDSQVSNQPQHF.